One and the same sample provided the 3 T cell receptor beta chains below, sequenced in a study of cytomegalovirus exposure and HLA in healthy donors. In the PCR, 60 Vbeta and 13 Jbeta primers were used. Data came from immunoSEQ multiplex PCR; TCRdb stores just in-frame clones and leaves some out. This sample contains tens of thousands of clones. The sequenced sample was PBMCs. The receptors were gathered from a boy aged 5-17 years in good health and CMV-seronegative.

This sequence joins TRBV14 and TRBJ2-3; TRBD2 aligns across 8 bases. This CDR3 has 13 amino acids. Germline CDR1 and CDR2: SGHDN and FVKESK. The trim removed 6 bases at V and 1 base at J, leaving 0 bases unmatched. CDR3 residues: CASRTSGTDTQYF. CDR3 DNA: TGTGCCAGCAGGACTAGCGGCACAGATACGCAGTATTTT.

This chain connects TRBV6-5 to TRBJ1-5, with D perhaps matching TRBD1 (6 bases). This CDR3 is 15 amino acids long. Between the trimmed V and J ends, which lost 6 bases and 5 bases, there was a span of 17 bases. CDR1 and CDR2 (germline): MNHEY, SVGAGI. The CDR3 reads CASSRITTGDQPQHF. The CDR3 DNA reads TGTGCCAGCAGCCGAATTACGACAGGCGATCAGCCCCAGCATTTT.

The V call is TRBV5-1, the J call TRBJ2-2; the D is unclear. V dropped 0 bases and J dropped 1 base, with 4 bases sitting between them. This CDR3 spans 14 amino acids. Germline V gene lookup returns CDR1 SGHRS and CDR2 YFSETQ. CDR3 sequence reads: CASSLGVNTGELFF. In DNA form, the CDR3 reads TGCGCCAGCAGCTTGGGAGTGAACACCGGGGAGCTGTTTTTT. Drawing the rest from reference TRBV5-1 and TRBJ2-2, the complete variable domain is KAGVTQTPRYLIKTRGQQVTLSCSPISGHRSVSWYQQTPGQGLQFLFEYFSETQRNKGNFPGRFSGRQFSNSRSEMNVSTLELGDSALYLCASSLGVNTGELFFGEGSRLTVL.